This TCR beta chain stems from a study of T-cell reconstitution after alpha-beta-depleted transplantation in children. Points from the study as a whole: The high TCRbeta diversity at day 60 in some patients came from surviving recipient T cells and thymic progenitors.

With 4 bases removed from V and 6 bases from J, the gap between germline ends came to 13 bases. Germline V gives CDR1 SGHRS, CDR2 YFSETQ. The CDR3 covers 14 residues. A library of TCRbeta sequences, prepared with unique molecular identifiers, was generated. TCRdb passed the PCR reads through MiXCR, listing each CDR3 protein once. The sample has roughly 160,000 distinct CDR3 sequences, over 8.5% seen once. Ten or more counts support this clonotype. Its antigen remains unknown. This specimen consisted of PBMCs, obtained before TCRalphabeta/CD19-depleted stem cell transplant. This TCR came from a boy younger than 10 with acute myeloid leukemia, due to receive a stem cell transplant. V usage is TRBV5-1 and J usage is TRBJ2-2; D is ambiguous. The CDR3 loop reads CASSITRVAGELFF. In DNA form, the CDR3 reads TGCGCCAGCAGCATCACACGGGTAGCCGGGGAGCTGTTTTTT.